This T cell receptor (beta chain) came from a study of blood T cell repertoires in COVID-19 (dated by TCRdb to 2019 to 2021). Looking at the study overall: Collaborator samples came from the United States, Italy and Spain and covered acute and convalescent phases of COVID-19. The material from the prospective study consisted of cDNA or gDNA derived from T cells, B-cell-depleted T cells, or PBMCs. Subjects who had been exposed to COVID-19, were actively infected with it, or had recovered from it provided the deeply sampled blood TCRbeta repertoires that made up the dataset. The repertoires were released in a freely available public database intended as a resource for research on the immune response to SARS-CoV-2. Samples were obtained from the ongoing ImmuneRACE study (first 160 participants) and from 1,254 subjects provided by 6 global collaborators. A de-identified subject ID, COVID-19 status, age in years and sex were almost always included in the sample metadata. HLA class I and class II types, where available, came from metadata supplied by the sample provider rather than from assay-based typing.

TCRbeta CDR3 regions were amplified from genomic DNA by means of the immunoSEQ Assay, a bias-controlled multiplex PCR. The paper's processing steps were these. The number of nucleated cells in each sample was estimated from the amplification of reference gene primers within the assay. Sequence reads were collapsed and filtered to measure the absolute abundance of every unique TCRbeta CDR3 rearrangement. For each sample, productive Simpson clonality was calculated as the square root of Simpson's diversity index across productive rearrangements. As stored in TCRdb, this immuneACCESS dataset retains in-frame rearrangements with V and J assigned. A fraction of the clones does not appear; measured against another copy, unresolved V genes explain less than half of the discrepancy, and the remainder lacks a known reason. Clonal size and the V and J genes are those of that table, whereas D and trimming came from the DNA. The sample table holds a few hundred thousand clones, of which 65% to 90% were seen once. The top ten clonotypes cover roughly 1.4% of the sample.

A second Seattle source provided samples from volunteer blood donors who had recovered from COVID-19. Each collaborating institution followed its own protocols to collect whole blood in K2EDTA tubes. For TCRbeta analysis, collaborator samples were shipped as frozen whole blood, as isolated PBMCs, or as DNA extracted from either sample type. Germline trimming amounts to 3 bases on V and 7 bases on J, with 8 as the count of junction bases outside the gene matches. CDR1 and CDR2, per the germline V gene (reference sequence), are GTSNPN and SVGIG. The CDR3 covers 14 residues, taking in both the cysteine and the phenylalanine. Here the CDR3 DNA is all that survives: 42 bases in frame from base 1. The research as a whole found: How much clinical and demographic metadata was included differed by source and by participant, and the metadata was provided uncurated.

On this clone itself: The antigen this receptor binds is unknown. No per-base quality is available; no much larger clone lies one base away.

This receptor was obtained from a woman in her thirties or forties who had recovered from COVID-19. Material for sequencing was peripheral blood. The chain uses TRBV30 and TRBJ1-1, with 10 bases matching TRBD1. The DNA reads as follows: TGTGCCTGGAGCGTTCAGACAGGGGGCTATGAAGCTTTCTTT. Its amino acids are CAWSVQTGGYEAFF.